A selection of T cell receptor beta chains follows, all from one sample in a study of T cells in Graves' hyperthyroidism and ophthalmopathy. TCRdb re-derived calls from the multiplex PCR reads in MiXCR, one entry per CDR3 protein. The sample has approximately 610,000 distinct CDR3 sequences; about a sixth are singletons. The sample consisted of blood. The receptors here all came from a woman aged 18-29 years with Graves' hyperthyroidism. CDR3s include the opening cysteine and the closing phenylalanine or tryptophan. Each record gives: CDR3 length, clone size, J gene, V gene, D gene, CDR3 DNA, CDR3 protein. D genes are given only for firm matches. Where a row states a size, it is once, few, many or the class of an expanded clone; other rows omit it.

cdr3_length: 15; clone_size: few; j_call: TRBJ1-3; v_call: TRBV28; d_call: .; cdr3_nt: TGTGCCAGCAGTTTTTCCCGTCCGGGGGGAAACACCATATATTTT; cdr3_aa: CASSFSRPGGNTIYF
cdr3_length: 14; clone_size: few; j_call: TRBJ1-5; v_call: TRBV20-1; d_call: .; cdr3_nt: TGCAGTGCTGTATCGTCAGGGCACAATCAGCCCCAGCATTTT; cdr3_aa: CSAVSSGHNQPQHF
cdr3_length: 15; clone_size: few; j_call: TRBJ2-7; v_call: TRBV7-9; d_call: TRBD1; cdr3_nt: TGTGCCAGCAGCTTCCCCCAACAGGGGCCCTACGAGCAGTACTTC; cdr3_aa: CASSFPQQGPYEQYF
cdr3_length: 14; clone_size: many; j_call: TRBJ2-7; v_call: TRBV12-3/TRBV12-4; d_call: TRBD1; cdr3_nt: TGTGCCAGCAGTTTCCTCGTGACAGGGACCGAGCAGTACTTC; cdr3_aa: CASSFLVTGTEQYF
cdr3_length: 14; clone_size: many; j_call: TRBJ2-7; v_call: TRBV29-1; d_call: .; cdr3_nt: TGCAGCGTTGAAGGCCGATCAGGGACCTACGAGCAGTACTTC; cdr3_aa: CSVEGRSGTYEQYF
cdr3_length: 13; clone_size: .; j_call: TRBJ1-2; v_call: TRBV6-1; d_call: .; cdr3_nt: TGTGCCAGCAGTGAAACGGAGGGGGGCGGCTACACCTTC; cdr3_aa: CASSETEGGGYTF
cdr3_length: 13; clone_size: once; j_call: TRBJ2-7; v_call: TRBV19; d_call: .; cdr3_nt: TGTGCCAGTAGTCCTCAGGGCTACGGCGAGCAGTACTTC; cdr3_aa: CASSPQGYGEQYF
cdr3_length: 15; clone_size: .; j_call: TRBJ1-1; v_call: TRBV6-2/TRBV6-3; d_call: TRBD1; cdr3_nt: TGTGCCAGCAGCCCCCGACAGGGGGGGAGCACTGAAGCTTTCTTT; cdr3_aa: CASSPRQGGSTEAFF
cdr3_length: 15; clone_size: few; j_call: TRBJ1-2; v_call: TRBV6-2/TRBV6-3; d_call: TRBD1; cdr3_nt: TGTGCCAGCAGCTACCTACGGACAGGGAACTATGGCTACACCTTC; cdr3_aa: CASSYLRTGNYGYTF
cdr3_length: 11; clone_size: few; j_call: TRBJ2-3; v_call: TRBV20-1; d_call: .; cdr3_nt: TGCAGTGCTATTCGGTCAGATACGCAGTATTTT; cdr3_aa: CSAIRSDTQYF
cdr3_length: 16; clone_size: .; j_call: TRBJ2-2; v_call: TRBV27; d_call: TRBD2; cdr3_nt: TGTGCCAGCAGTCAGCAGACTAGCGGGGGCCCCGGGGAGCTGTTTTTT; cdr3_aa: CASSQQTSGGPGELFF
cdr3_length: 17; clone_size: many; j_call: TRBJ2-1; v_call: TRBV12-3/TRBV12-4; d_call: .; cdr3_nt: TGTGCCAGCAGTTTAATCCCTGGCGGGGCCTCCTACAATGAGCAGTTCTTC; cdr3_aa: CASSLIPGGASYNEQFF
cdr3_length: 16; clone_size: .; j_call: TRBJ2-1; v_call: TRBV24-1; d_call: TRBD2; cdr3_nt: TGTGCCGCCTCGGGCGGGGGGGGCTTTTTCGGGAATGAGCAGTTCTTC; cdr3_aa: CAASGGGGFFGNEQFF
cdr3_length: 14; clone_size: many; j_call: TRBJ2-7; v_call: TRBV5-1; d_call: TRBD1; cdr3_nt: TGCGCCAGCAGCTTGGTGGGACAGGGGCTCGAGCAGTACTTC; cdr3_aa: CASSLVGQGLEQYF
cdr3_length: 15; clone_size: .; j_call: TRBJ2-1; v_call: TRBV7-2; d_call: .; cdr3_nt: TGTGCCAGCATCACCCAGGCGGGACAGTACAATGAGCAGTTCTTC; cdr3_aa: CASITQAGQYNEQFF
cdr3_length: 16; clone_size: .; j_call: TRBJ2-3; v_call: TRBV9; d_call: TRBD2; cdr3_nt: TGTGCCAGCAGCACTACTCTAGCGGAGAGCACAGATACGCAGTATTTT; cdr3_aa: CASSTTLAESTDTQYF
cdr3_length: 16; clone_size: once; j_call: TRBJ2-2; v_call: TRBV27; d_call: .; cdr3_nt: TGTGCCAGCATAGCGGTGGGACAAGAAAACACCGGGGAGCTGTTTTTT; cdr3_aa: CASIAVGQENTGELFF
cdr3_length: 13; clone_size: .; j_call: TRBJ2-2; v_call: TRBV29-1; d_call: .; cdr3_nt: TGCAGCGTTGTCCGGGAAGACACCGGGGAGCTGTTTTTT; cdr3_aa: CSVVREDTGELFF
cdr3_length: 13; clone_size: .; j_call: TRBJ1-2; v_call: TRBV27; d_call: TRBD1; cdr3_nt: TGTGCCAGCAGTTCAGGGGGCGCCTATGGCTACACCTTC; cdr3_aa: CASSSGGAYGYTF
cdr3_length: 17; clone_size: .; j_call: TRBJ2-1; v_call: TRBV6-2/TRBV6-3; d_call: TRBD1; cdr3_nt: TGTGCCAGCGGCCCCCTCACCGGGGACAGAAGATTTAATGAGCAGTTCTTC; cdr3_aa: CASGPLTGDRRFNEQFF
cdr3_length: 15; clone_size: many; j_call: TRBJ1-2; v_call: TRBV3-1; d_call: TRBD1; cdr3_nt: TGTGCCAGCAGCCAAGCTTCCAGGACAGGCTATGGCTACACCTTC; cdr3_aa: CASSQASRTGYGYTF
cdr3_length: 12; clone_size: many; j_call: TRBJ1-5; v_call: TRBV18; d_call: .; cdr3_nt: TGTGCCAGCTCACCGAGTGCACAGCCCCAGCATTTT; cdr3_aa: CASSPSAQPQHF
cdr3_length: 12; clone_size: few; j_call: TRBJ2-1; v_call: TRBV29-1; d_call: .; cdr3_nt: TGCAGCGTTGTTGTTCCCTACAATGAGCAGTTCTTC; cdr3_aa: CSVVVPYNEQFF
cdr3_length: 14; clone_size: .; j_call: TRBJ2-7; v_call: TRBV5-6; d_call: TRBD1; cdr3_nt: TGTGCCAGCAGCTTGCGGACAGGGTGGCACGAGCAGTACTTC; cdr3_aa: CASSLRTGWHEQYF
cdr3_length: 14; clone_size: .; j_call: TRBJ1-3; v_call: TRBV12-3/TRBV12-4; d_call: .; cdr3_nt: TGTGCCAGCAGTTTATGGGACCTAGCAAACACCATATATTTT; cdr3_aa: CASSLWDLANTIYF
cdr3_length: 14; clone_size: .; j_call: TRBJ2-1; v_call: TRBV20-1; d_call: .; cdr3_nt: TGCAGTACTAGTGAGGTTGCTAGGTACAATGAGCAGTTCTTC; cdr3_aa: CSTSEVARYNEQFF
cdr3_length: 15; clone_size: many; j_call: TRBJ2-5; v_call: TRBV28; d_call: .; cdr3_nt: TGTGCCAGCAGTTTACAGGGGCGCTCCCAAGAGACCCAGTACTTC; cdr3_aa: CASSLQGRSQETQYF
cdr3_length: 14; clone_size: many; j_call: TRBJ2-5; v_call: TRBV20-1; d_call: .; cdr3_nt: TGCAGTGCTAGCGCGGACGAGGTCGGAGAGACCCAGTACTTC; cdr3_aa: CSASADEVGETQYF
cdr3_length: 15; clone_size: .; j_call: TRBJ2-7; v_call: TRBV6-1; d_call: .; cdr3_nt: TGTGCCGTAGCCGGGACTTTCGCTGGTTACTACGAGCAGTACTTC; cdr3_aa: CAVAGTFAGYYEQYF
cdr3_length: 15; clone_size: .; j_call: TRBJ2-7; v_call: TRBV6-1; d_call: .; cdr3_nt: TGTGCCAGCAGAGAGAAACAGGTGATTGCCTACGAGCAGTACTTC; cdr3_aa: CASREKQVIAYEQYF
cdr3_length: 14; clone_size: .; j_call: TRBJ1-5; v_call: TRBV7-6; d_call: .; cdr3_nt: TGTGCCAGCAGCTCTGCAGGGGGCAATCAGCCCCAGCATTTT; cdr3_aa: CASSSAGGNQPQHF
cdr3_length: 13; clone_size: once; j_call: TRBJ2-2; v_call: TRBV28; d_call: .; cdr3_nt: TGTGCCAGCAGTTACCTCGGCACCGGGGAGCTGTTTTTT; cdr3_aa: CASSYLGTGELFF
cdr3_length: 15; clone_size: .; j_call: TRBJ2-5; v_call: TRBV5-1; d_call: .; cdr3_nt: TGCGCCAGCAGCTTGGGCCTAGCGACGGGGGAGACCCAGTACTTC; cdr3_aa: CASSLGLATGETQYF
cdr3_length: 15; clone_size: .; j_call: TRBJ2-3; v_call: TRBV24-1; d_call: .; cdr3_nt: TGTGCCACCAGTGATCCTTGGACAGATACAGATACGCAGTATTTT; cdr3_aa: CATSDPWTDTDTQYF
cdr3_length: 15; clone_size: many; j_call: TRBJ2-5; v_call: TRBV7-8; d_call: TRBD1; cdr3_nt: TGTGCCAGCAGCTTACGCGGGACAGGGCAAGAGACCCAGTACTTC; cdr3_aa: CASSLRGTGQETQYF
cdr3_length: 14; clone_size: many; j_call: TRBJ1-2; v_call: TRBV7-2; d_call: .; cdr3_nt: TGTGCCAGCAGCTCCGGGACGGAACTTTATGGCTACACCTTC; cdr3_aa: CASSSGTELYGYTF
cdr3_length: 14; clone_size: many; j_call: TRBJ2-1; v_call: TRBV7-9; d_call: .; cdr3_nt: TGTGCCAGCAGCTTGGGTGGGCTCGACAATGAGCAGTTCTTC; cdr3_aa: CASSLGGLDNEQFF
cdr3_length: 13; clone_size: many; j_call: TRBJ1-2; v_call: TRBV30; d_call: TRBD1; cdr3_nt: TGTGCCTGGGCCCGGACAGGGCTTTATGGCTACACCTTC; cdr3_aa: CAWARTGLYGYTF
cdr3_length: 14; clone_size: .; j_call: TRBJ2-5; v_call: TRBV5-5; d_call: .; cdr3_nt: TGTGCCAGCAGCTTACCACCGCCTGAAGAGACCCAGTACTTC; cdr3_aa: CASSLPPPEETQYF
cdr3_length: 11; clone_size: .; j_call: TRBJ2-1; v_call: TRBV14; d_call: .; cdr3_nt: TGTGCCAGCAGCTGGTTTGATGAGCAGTTCTTC; cdr3_aa: CASSWFDEQFF
cdr3_length: 14; clone_size: .; j_call: TRBJ1-2; v_call: TRBV7-9; d_call: .; cdr3_nt: TGTGCCAGCAGCTTATTGACGGCGGACTATGGCTACACCTTC; cdr3_aa: CASSLLTADYGYTF
cdr3_length: 13; clone_size: many; j_call: TRBJ1-1; v_call: TRBV24-1; d_call: TRBD1; cdr3_nt: TGTGCCACTACGGAGGGGGCGCTCACTGAAGCTTTCTTT; cdr3_aa: CATTEGALTEAFF
cdr3_length: 16; clone_size: many; j_call: TRBJ1-5; v_call: TRBV12-3/TRBV12-4; d_call: .; cdr3_nt: TGTGCCAGCAGCCAAGACATACCCGCCAGCAATCAGCCCCAGCATTTT; cdr3_aa: CASSQDIPASNQPQHF
cdr3_length: 15; clone_size: .; j_call: TRBJ2-7; v_call: TRBV18; d_call: TRBD1; cdr3_nt: TGTGCCAGCTCACCATCTATACAGGGGTTCTACGAGCAGTACTTC; cdr3_aa: CASSPSIQGFYEQYF
cdr3_length: 12; clone_size: many; j_call: TRBJ1-1; v_call: TRBV5-5; d_call: .; cdr3_nt: TGTGCCAGCAGCAGCCCTCTACTAGTTGCTTTCTTT; cdr3_aa: CASSSPLLVAFF
cdr3_length: 11; clone_size: few; j_call: TRBJ2-5; v_call: TRBV6-2/TRBV6-3; d_call: .; cdr3_nt: TGTGCCAGCAGCACACCAGAGACCCAGTACTTC; cdr3_aa: CASSTPETQYF
cdr3_length: 15; clone_size: many; j_call: TRBJ2-3; v_call: TRBV11-2; d_call: .; cdr3_nt: TGTGCCAGCAGCTACAGAGCACGGACAGTAGATACGCAGTATTTT; cdr3_aa: CASSYRARTVDTQYF
cdr3_length: 18; clone_size: many; j_call: TRBJ1-6; v_call: TRBV19; d_call: TRBD1; cdr3_nt: TGTGCCAGTAGTATAGCGACGACAGGGAGCTCCTATAATTCACCCCTCCACTTT; cdr3_aa: CASSIATTGSSYNSPLHF
cdr3_length: 17; clone_size: many; j_call: TRBJ2-2; v_call: TRBV12-3/TRBV12-4; d_call: .; cdr3_nt: TGTGCCAGCAGCTCCCCCGCGAGGCAGGGGGGTACCGGGGAGCTGTTTTTT; cdr3_aa: CASSSPARQGGTGELFF
cdr3_length: 12; clone_size: few; j_call: TRBJ2-7; v_call: TRBV29-1; d_call: .; cdr3_nt: TGCAGCGTCGCCTTCGGTGACTACGAGCAGTACTTC; cdr3_aa: CSVAFGDYEQYF
cdr3_length: 17; clone_size: few; j_call: TRBJ2-2; v_call: TRBV2; d_call: TRBD2; cdr3_nt: TGTGCCAGCGGAGGGAAGGGAACTAGCGGGTTTACCGGGGAGCTGTTTTTT; cdr3_aa: CASGGKGTSGFTGELFF
cdr3_length: 17; clone_size: many; j_call: TRBJ1-1; v_call: TRBV29-1; d_call: TRBD1; cdr3_nt: TGCAGCGGACGAAGGGGACAGGGACGTTTCGGGAACACTGAAGCTTTCTTT; cdr3_aa: CSGRRGQGRFGNTEAFF
cdr3_length: 17; clone_size: many; j_call: TRBJ2-1; v_call: TRBV5-1; d_call: TRBD2; cdr3_nt: TGCGCCAGCACCCCGCGTACTAGCGGGACAGTGTATTATGAGCAGTTCTTC; cdr3_aa: CASTPRTSGTVYYEQFF
cdr3_length: 16; clone_size: few; j_call: TRBJ2-1; v_call: TRBV20-1; d_call: TRBD2; cdr3_nt: TGCAGTGCTAGAAATCCCTCTCTTAGCGGGGACAATGAGCAGTTCTTC; cdr3_aa: CSARNPSLSGDNEQFF
cdr3_length: 14; clone_size: few; j_call: TRBJ1-2; v_call: TRBV7-2; d_call: .; cdr3_nt: TGTGCCAGCAGCTTAGAACCAGAGAACTATGGCTACACCTTC; cdr3_aa: CASSLEPENYGYTF
cdr3_length: 16; clone_size: .; j_call: TRBJ2-3; v_call: TRBV24-1; d_call: .; cdr3_nt: TGTGCCACCAGTGATAGGGGAAGTAGGGGAACAGATACGCAGTATTTT; cdr3_aa: CATSDRGSRGTDTQYF
cdr3_length: 14; clone_size: many; j_call: TRBJ2-7; v_call: TRBV28; d_call: .; cdr3_nt: TGTGCCAGCAGTTTAGAAGGCTTTTCCTACGAGCAGTACTTC; cdr3_aa: CASSLEGFSYEQYF
cdr3_length: 15; clone_size: few; j_call: TRBJ2-1; v_call: TRBV29-1; d_call: TRBD2; cdr3_nt: TGCAGCGTTGAGGGAGGGAGACCAGGAGGGGATGAGCAGTTCTTC; cdr3_aa: CSVEGGRPGGDEQFF
cdr3_length: 15; clone_size: .; j_call: TRBJ2-7; v_call: TRBV9; d_call: TRBD1; cdr3_nt: TGTGCCAGCAGCGCTACCGGGACAGGGGGTTTCGAGCAGTACTTC; cdr3_aa: CASSATGTGGFEQYF
cdr3_length: 15; clone_size: few; j_call: TRBJ1-1; v_call: TRBV29-1; d_call: .; cdr3_nt: TGCAGCGTTGAAGATGTGATGCCCAGGAACACTGAAGCTTTCTTT; cdr3_aa: CSVEDVMPRNTEAFF